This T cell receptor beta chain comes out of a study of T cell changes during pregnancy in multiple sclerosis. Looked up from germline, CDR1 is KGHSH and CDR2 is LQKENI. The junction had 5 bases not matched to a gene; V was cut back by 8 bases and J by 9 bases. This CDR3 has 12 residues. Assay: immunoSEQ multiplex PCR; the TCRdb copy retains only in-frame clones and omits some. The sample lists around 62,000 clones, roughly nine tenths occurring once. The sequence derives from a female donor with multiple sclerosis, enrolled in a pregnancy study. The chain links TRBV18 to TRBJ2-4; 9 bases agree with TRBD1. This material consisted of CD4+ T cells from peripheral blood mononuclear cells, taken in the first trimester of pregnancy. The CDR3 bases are TGTGCCAGCCGGGACAGGGATAGCATTCAGTACTTC. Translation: CASRDRDSIQYF.